The entry that follows covers one TCR beta chain sequence. Its specific antigen is unknown. Base qualities are not recorded, but no much larger clone differs from it by a single base. To prepare the library, the immunoSEQ multiplex PCR assay was applied. Entries here come from immuneACCESS through TCRdb and include only in-frame sequences with V and J called. Some clones fail to appear in such tables; in the studies checked, an unresolved V gene covers under half of the shortfall, and the cause of the remainder is unknown. The sample contains approximately 50,000 clones, 86% of them found a single time. The leading ten clones occupy under 20% of the sample. The study evaluated CTLA-4 blockade (ipilimumab) given together with focal radiation therapy in patients who had chemo-refractory metastatic non-small-cell lung cancer. The CDR3 runs 13 amino acids, cysteine and phenylalanine included. CDR3 DNA only is kept here, 39 bases in frame from base 1. From the germline V gene, CDR1 is SGHTA and CDR2 is FQGNSA. The germline ends are 9 bases apart after V is trimmed by 8 bases and J by 0 bases.

The record originates from a study of radiotherapy plus CTLA-4 blockade in lung cancer (dated by TCRdb to 2016 to 2018). In terms of the full investigation: Among the enrolled patients, around 19% had an objective response, and about 30% reached disease control.

Results the study describes overall, beyond this receptor: After treatment with radiotherapy and ipilimumab, TCR clones that came from tumors expanded in the peripheral blood. Early dynamic changes in blood T cell clones, together with increased serum interferon-beta after radiation, were reported as the strongest predictors of response.

The receptor chain draws on TRBV7-2 and TRBJ2-3, with no confident D gene call. This sequence originates from a human donor with non-small cell lung cancer that progressed on radiotherapy plus ipilimumab. Some clones in this sample may be carry-over from other donors' samples. The material sequenced was peripheral blood, taken from a patient treated with radiotherapy plus ipilimumab. CDR3 loop: CASGARSTDTQYF. The bases read TGTGCCAGCGGAGCGCGTAGCACAGATACGCAGTATTTT. With all but the CDR3 taken from the reference TRBV7-2 and TRBJ2-3 genes, the full variable domain is: GAGVSQSPSNKVTEKGKDVELRCDPISGHTALYWYRQSLGQGLEFLIYFQGNSAPDKSGLPSDRFSAERTGGSVSTLTIQRTQQEDSAVYLCASGARSTDTQYFGPGTRLTVL.